This T cell receptor beta chain was documented in a study of beta chain features in type 1 diabetes. The CDR3 sequence is 14 residues long. Unmatched junction bases numbered 4, after V lost 6 bases and J lost 1 base. The germline V gene has CDR1 MNHEY and CDR2 SVGAGI. Study conclusions and caveats: A potential PCR bias toward shorter templates would be equal in patient and control samples. In all four CD4+ subsets, TCRB CDR3 length was significantly, moderately reduced in type 1 diabetes.

Isolated RNA was reverse transcribed in full, so expressed TCRB transcripts were sequenced. Assay used: immunoSEQ multiplex PCR; TCRdb lists only in-frame clones, some missing. The sample yields 600,000 to 700,000 clones, 13% seen once. This clone was seen a handful of times. Its antigen remains unknown. Sequencing input: naive CD4+ T cells from blood. This TCR derives from a man aged 18 to 30 with type 1 diabetes. V and J are TRBV6-5 and TRBJ2-5, with TRBD2 matching 8 bases. CDR3 sequence: CASRASGSQETQYF. In nucleotides, the CDR3 is TGTGCCAGCAGGGCTAGCGGGTCCCAAGAGACCCAGTACTTC.